The 18 T cell receptor beta chains below come from one sample, sequenced in a study of human T cells and chemical hapten exposure. Time point indicated: pre-sensitization, week 0. Stated treatment: therapeutic diphenylcyclopropenone sensitization with weekly scalp DPC. TCRdb redid the calling of the RACE reads with MiXCR, one entry per CDR3 protein. The table records tens of thousands of distinct CDR3 sequences, roughly 9.1% of them present only once. The specimen was whole blood, collected in connection with sensitization to the hapten diphenylcyclopropenone (DPC). The receptors derive from a woman between 40 and 55 years old with alopecia areata. Some clones in this sample may be carry-over from other donors' samples.

The rearrangement joins TRBV5-1 to TRBJ2-5; 9 bases are shared with TRBD2. CDR3 length equals 16 residues. V shed 0 bases and J 0 bases; nucleotides not matched to a gene: 3. The germline gives CDR1 SGHRS, CDR2 YFSETQ. CDR3 sequence (DNA): TGCGCCAGCAGCTTGGGGCAGCGGGGGGACCAAGAGACCCAGTACTTC. Amino acids: CASSLGQRGDQETQYF. Full variable domain (outside the CDR3, taken from reference TRBV5-1 and TRBJ2-5): KAGVTQTPRYLIKTRGQQVTLSCSPISGHRSVSWYQQTPGQGLQFLFEYFSETQRNKGNFPGRFSGRQFSNSRSEMNVSTLELGDSALYLCASSLGQRGDQETQYFGPGTRLLVL.

This clonotype was recorded at least ten times. This chain links TRBV6-1 with TRBJ2-7; D is unclear. V lost 1 base and J 4 bases, leaving 8 bases between the germline ends. The CDR3 length is 13 residues. CDR1 and CDR2 from the germline V gene are MNHNS and SASEGT. CDR3 coding DNA: TGTGCCAGCAGTGAAGTGGGTCAGTACGAGCAGTACTTC. Protein sequence: CASSEVGQYEQYF.

In its sample, this clonotype was seen many times. This chain uses TRBV7-2 with TRBJ2-7; D is uncertain. Per germline, CDR1 SGHTA and CDR2 FQGNSA. There are 11 residues in the CDR3. Deletions cut 4 bases from V and 5 bases from J, with 6 bases between. CDR3 in amino acids: CASSYRDEQYF. CDR3 nucleotides: TGTGCCAGCAGCTACCGGGACGAGCAGTACTTC.

This clonotype was seen at least ten times. The rearrangement links TRBV6-5 to TRBJ1-5; a possible D gene is TRBD1 (5 bases). Germline V gives CDR1 MNHEY, CDR2 SVGAGI. This CDR3 comprises 15 residues. The V and J ends lost 4 bases and 1 base respectively, with 11 bases between them. The CDR3 DNA is TGTGCCAGCAGTTCCCAGGGACCGAGCAATCAGCCCCAGCATTTT. Its protein product is CASSSQGPSNQPQHF.

This clonotype was detected many times. The chain is built from TRBV4-3 and TRBJ2-1; 14 positions agree with TRBD2. J gave up 0 bases and V 4 bases, and 8 bases lay outside the gene matches. Germline V gene sequence: CDR1 LGHNA, CDR2 YSLEER. The CDR3 sequence is 19 residues long. This CDR3 is CASSRRTSGGLSSYNEQFF. Written as DNA, the CDR3 is TGCGCCAGCAGCCGGAGGACTAGCGGGGGGCTGAGCTCCTACAATGAGCAGTTCTTC.

The gene calls are TRBV12-3 or TRBV12-4 and TRBJ1-2; the D is unclear. CDR3 length: 15 residues. V lost 3 bases to trimming and J lost 1 base, with 12 bases between them. CDR3 DNA: TGTGCCAGCAGTTTGTTAGAGCAGTTTAACTATGGCTACACCTTC. This sequence encodes CASSLLEQFNYGYTF.

In its sample, this clonotype was seen many times. This sequence joins TRBV12-3 or TRBV12-4 and TRBJ2-7; 7 nucleotides agree with TRBD2. CDR3 size: 20 residues. With 6 bases clipped from V and 4 bases from J, the junction kept 27 bases outside the gene matches. CDR3 region: CASSQRRRGGLLPERYEQYF. CDR3 in DNA: TGTGCCAGCAGCCAAAGACGCCGGGGAGGGCTACTACCCGAAAGATACGAGCAGTACTTC.

In this sample, this clonotype turned up many times. V is TRBV4-2 and J is TRBJ1-5, with 10 bases matching TRBD1. The CDR3 runs to 19 residues. Germline V gene data show CDR1 as LGHNA and CDR2 as YNFKEQ. After removal of 1 base from V and 6 bases from J, the junction contained 15 bases not matched to a gene. The CDR3: CASSQGFRDRGLAGQPQHF. In DNA form, the CDR3 reads TGTGCCAGCAGCCAAGGTTTCCGGGACAGGGGCTTAGCGGGTCAGCCCCAGCATTTT.

The chain employs TRBV3-2 and TRBJ2-3. TRBV3-2 is an annotated pseudogene. The CDR3 length is 14 residues. In DNA form, the CDR3 reads TGTGCCAGCAGCCAGGGCGCTGGCACAGATACGCAGTATTTT. Encoded protein: CASSQGAGTDTQYF.

With respect to this clonotype: Given the absence of the conserved phenylalanine or tryptophan at the CDR3 end, a read error is likely. The V call is TRBV2, the J call TRBJ1-1, with D perhaps TRBD1 (5 bases). V gave up 6 bases and J gave up 5 bases, with 13 bases separating them. Germline V gene lookup returns CDR1 SNHLY and CDR2 FYNNEI. CDR3 length: 13 amino acids. CDR3 in DNA: TGTGCCAGCAGAATGGAGGGGTGGACTGAAGCTTTCCTT. Amino acids: CASRMEGWTEAFL.

This clonotype has a count of ten or more. This sequence joins TRBV11-2 and TRBJ2-3; D is undetermined. The CDR3 runs to 14 residues. Germline CDR1 is SGHAT and CDR2 is FQNNGV. With 5 bases removed from V and 0 bases from J, the gap between germline ends came to 9 bases. The CDR3 DNA follows: TGTGCCAGCAGCCCCTTCCCCAGCACAGATACGCAGTATTTT. Residues: CASSPFPSTDTQYF.

This clonotype has ten or more counts. The chain employs TRBV12-3 or TRBV12-4 and TRBJ2-7; D call uncertain. This CDR3 is built from 15 residues. Trimming removed 6 bases from V and 2 bases from J, with 17 bases in between. CDR3 sequence: CASSPTRYGAYEQYF. CDR3 DNA: TGTGCCAGCAGCCCCACAAGGTACGGCGCCTACGAGCAGTACTTC.

This clonotype was detected a few times. The V gene is TRBV19, the J gene TRBJ2-7; TRBD1 agrees at 9 bases. The germline CDR1 and CDR2 sequences are LNHDA and SQIVND (reference sequence). This CDR3 has 13 amino acids. J lost 5 bases, V lost 6 bases, and 5 bases had no gene match. Here the CDR3 DNA reads TGTGCCAGTAGGGGGACAGGGTTCCACGAGCAGTACTTC. It encodes CASRGTGFHEQYF.

In the case of this clonotype: At one boundary the junction diverges from the germline segment, which might be a read error. The chain combines TRBV7-9 with TRBJ2-7; D is undetermined. Germline values: CDR1 SEHNR, CDR2 FQNEAQ (reference sequence). This CDR3 spans 10 amino acids. DNA of the CDR3: TGTGCCAGCAGCTCCAACGAGCAGTACTTC. Translation: CASSSNEQYF. The variable domain in full, completed from reference TRBV7-9 and TRBJ2-7, reads DTGVSQNPRHKITKRGQNVTFRCDPISEHNRLYWYRQTLGQGPEFLTYFQNEAQLEKSRLLSDRFSAERPKGSFSTLEIQRTEQGDSAMYLCASSSNEQYFGPGTRLTVT.

The sample holds many counts of this clonotype. The V and J genes are TRBV6-1 and TRBJ2-3; 9 bases fit TRBD2. J lost 4 bases, V lost 2 bases, and 4 bases had no gene match. The germline gives CDR1 MNHNS, CDR2 SASEGT. The CDR3 is made up of 15 amino acids. The CDR3: CASSEFGGGADTQYF. CDR3 nucleotides: TGTGCCAGCAGTGAATTCGGCGGGGGGGCAGATACGCAGTATTTT.

This clonotype was counted a few times. V gene TRBV29-1 combines with J gene TRBJ2-7, with D possibly TRBD2 on 6 matching bases. V was shortened by 4 bases and J by 6 bases, with 16 bases between the two germline ends. There are 13 residues in the CDR3. The germline gives CDR1 SQVTM, CDR2 ANQGSEA. CDR3 in amino acids: CSVGGGKGPEQYF. The CDR3 DNA reads as TGCAGCGTTGGAGGCGGGAAGGGCCCCGAGCAGTACTTC.

This clonotype was recorded at least ten times. The V call is TRBV3-1, the J call TRBJ1-6; tentatively, D is TRBD1 (5 bases). CDR1 is LGHDT and CDR2 is YNNKEL in the germline V gene (reference sequence). The CDR3 covers 16 residues. V was shortened by 0 bases and J by 6 bases, with 12 bases between the two germline ends. DNA of the CDR3: TGTGCCAGCAGCCAAGATTTGCGACAGCCTAATTCACCCCTCCACTTT. Translated: CASSQDLRQPNSPLHF.

This chain connects TRBV6-1 to TRBJ1-5; 10 nucleotides align to TRBD1. The junction had 13 bases not matched to a gene; V was cut back by 8 bases and J by 0 bases. Germline loops: CDR1 MNHNS, CDR2 SASEGT. CDR3 length: 18 amino acids. The CDR3 spells CASYGTRDRGYSNQPQHF. As DNA, the CDR3 is TGTGCCAGCTATGGAACCCGGGACAGGGGCTATAGCAATCAGCCCCAGCATTTT.